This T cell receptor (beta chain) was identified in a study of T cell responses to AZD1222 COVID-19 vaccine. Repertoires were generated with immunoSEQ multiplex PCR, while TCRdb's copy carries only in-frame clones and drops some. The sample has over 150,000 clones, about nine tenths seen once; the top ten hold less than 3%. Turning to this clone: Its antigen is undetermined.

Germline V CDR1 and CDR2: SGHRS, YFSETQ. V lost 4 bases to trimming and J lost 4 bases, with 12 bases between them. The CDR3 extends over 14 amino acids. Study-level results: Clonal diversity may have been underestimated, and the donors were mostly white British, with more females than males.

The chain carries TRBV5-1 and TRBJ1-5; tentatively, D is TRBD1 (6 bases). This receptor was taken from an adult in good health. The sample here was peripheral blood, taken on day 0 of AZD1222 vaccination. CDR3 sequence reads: CASSPLGANQPQHF. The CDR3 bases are TGCGCCAGCAGCCCGCTGGGGGCAAATCAGCCCCAGCATTTT.